The 9 T cell receptor beta chains reported below all come from one sample, sequenced in a study of T cells after yellow fever vaccination. TCRdb re-derived calls from the 5' RACE reads in MiXCR, one entry per CDR3 protein. The data show some 550,000 distinct CDR3 sequences, roughly a fifth seen once. The starting material was PBMCs, obtained 15 days after the yellow fever booster vaccination. The origin of the receptors is a man aged 25 to 45 who received the YFV17D yellow fever vaccine.

V usage is TRBV5-5 and J usage is TRBJ2-3, with 10 nucleotides matching TRBD2. Germline CDR1 SGHKS, CDR2 YYEKEE (reference sequence). This CDR3 contains 17 residues. J gave up 2 bases and V 0 bases, and 6 bases lay outside the gene matches. CDR3 DNA sequence: TGTGCCAGCAGCTTGGTTCGGACTAGCGGTACCACAGATACGCAGTATTTT. This sequence encodes CASSLVRTSGTTDTQYF.

The V gene is TRBV20-1, the J gene TRBJ2-7; 7 nucleotides align to TRBD2. The CDR3 runs 15 residues. J lost 7 bases, V lost 4 bases, and 16 bases had no gene match. Germline V gene data show CDR1 as DFQATT and CDR2 as SNEGSKA (reference sequence). The CDR3 nucleotides are TGCAGTGCTACCCGCGGTGCGGGGGAAGCCCAAGAGCAGTACTTC. It translates to CSATRGAGEAQEQYF.

The chain recombines TRBV28 with TRBJ2-1, with 7 bases lining up with TRBD1. J gave up 5 bases and V 10 bases, and 8 bases lay outside the gene matches. CDR1 is MDHEN and CDR2 is SYDVKM in the germline V gene. The CDR3 spans 13 residues. Written as DNA, the CDR3 is TGTGCCACCATCACGGGACAGCACAATGAGCAGTTCTTC. Translating gives CATITGQHNEQFF.

The chain carries TRBV6-1 and TRBJ2-1; 9 nucleotides align to TRBD2. CDR1 is MNHNS, CDR2 SASEGT, per germline. The J segment lost 10 bases and the V segment lost 6 bases, leaving 10 bases of the junction unmatched. This CDR3 contains 14 residues. The CDR3 nucleotides are TGTGCCAGCAGATCCGGGACTAGCAGTAAAGAGCAGTTCTTC. Its translation is CASRSGTSSKEQFF.

This clonotype came up a few times. The J gene is TRBJ2-7, the V gene TRBV4-2; 7 bases agree with TRBD2. Unmatched junction bases numbered 6, after V lost 1 base and J lost 3 bases. Germline CDR1 reads LGHNA; CDR2 reads YNFKEQ. There are 15 residues in the CDR3. CDR3 protein: CASSQGGGSGYEQYF. The DNA for the CDR3 is TGTGCCAGCAGCCAAGGAGGCGGGAGTGGCTACGAGCAGTACTTC.

This clonotype was seen more than once but under ten times. The chain has TRBV5-4 and TRBJ2-7; no firm D call. Germline loops: CDR1 SGHNT, CDR2 YYREEE (reference sequence). The CDR3 is 14 amino acids. Deletions cut 0 bases from V and 2 bases from J, with 9 bases between. The CDR3 here is CASSLESGPYEQYF. The CDR3 DNA sequence: TGTGCCAGCAGCTTGGAGTCAGGACCCTACGAGCAGTACTTC.

This clonotype has a handful of counts. The chain is built from TRBV12-3 or TRBV12-4 and TRBJ2-3; D is ambiguous. The length of the CDR3 is 13 residues. Trimming removed 4 bases from V and 2 bases from J, with 7 bases in between. The CDR3 sequence: CASSSQLTDTQYF. Here the CDR3 DNA reads TGTGCCAGCAGTTCCCAACTCACAGATACGCAGTATTTT.

This clonotype turned up a few times. The V and J genes are TRBV10-3 and TRBJ2-5; D gene unclear. Germline V gives CDR1 ENHRY, CDR2 SYGVKD. This CDR3 region has 15 residues. V was pared by 3 bases and J by 4 bases, with 15 bases between. The CDR3 region is CAISDMTPYPETQYF. The DNA for the CDR3 is TGTGCCATCAGTGATATGACGCCATACCCAGAGACCCAGTACTTC.

The chain carries TRBV29-1 and TRBJ1-1; perhaps TRBD1 as D (5 bases). Trimming removed 6 bases at V and 3 bases at J, with 17 bases between. The CDR3 sequence is 14 residues long. CDR1 is SQVTM and CDR2 is ANQGSEA in the germline V gene. The CDR3 loop reads CSVIQVSRDTEAFF. CDR3 in DNA: TGCAGCGTCATACAGGTCTCTCGAGACACTGAAGCTTTCTTT.